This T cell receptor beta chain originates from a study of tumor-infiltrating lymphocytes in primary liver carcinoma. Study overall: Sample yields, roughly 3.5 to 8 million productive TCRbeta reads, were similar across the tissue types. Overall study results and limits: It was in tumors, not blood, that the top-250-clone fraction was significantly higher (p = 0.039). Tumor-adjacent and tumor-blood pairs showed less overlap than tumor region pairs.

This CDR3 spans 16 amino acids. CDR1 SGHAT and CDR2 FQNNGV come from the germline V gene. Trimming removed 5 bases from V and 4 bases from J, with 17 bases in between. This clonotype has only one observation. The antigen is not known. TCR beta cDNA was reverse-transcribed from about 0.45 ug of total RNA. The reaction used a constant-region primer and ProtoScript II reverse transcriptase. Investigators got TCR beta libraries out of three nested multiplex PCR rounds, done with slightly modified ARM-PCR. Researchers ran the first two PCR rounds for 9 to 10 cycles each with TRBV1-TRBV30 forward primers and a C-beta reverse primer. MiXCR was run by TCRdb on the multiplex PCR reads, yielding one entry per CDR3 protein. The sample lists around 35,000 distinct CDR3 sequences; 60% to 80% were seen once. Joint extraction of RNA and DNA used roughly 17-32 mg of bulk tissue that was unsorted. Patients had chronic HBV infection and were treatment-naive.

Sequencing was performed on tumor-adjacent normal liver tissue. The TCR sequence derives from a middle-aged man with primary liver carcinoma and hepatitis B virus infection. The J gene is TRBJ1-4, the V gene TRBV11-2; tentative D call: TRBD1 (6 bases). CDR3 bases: TGTGCCAGCAGCGCCACGACAGGATTTAGTAATGAAAAACTGTTTTTT. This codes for CASSATTGFSNEKLFF.